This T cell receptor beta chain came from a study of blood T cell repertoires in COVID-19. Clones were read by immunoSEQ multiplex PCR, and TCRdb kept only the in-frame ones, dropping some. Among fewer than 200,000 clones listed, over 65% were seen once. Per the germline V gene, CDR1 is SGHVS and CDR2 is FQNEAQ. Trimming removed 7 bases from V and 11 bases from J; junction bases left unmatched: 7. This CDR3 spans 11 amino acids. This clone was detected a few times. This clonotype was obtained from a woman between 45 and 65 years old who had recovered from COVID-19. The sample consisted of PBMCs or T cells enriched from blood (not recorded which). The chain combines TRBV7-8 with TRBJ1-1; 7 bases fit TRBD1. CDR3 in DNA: TGTGCCAGCACCCGGGACAGTACTGCTTTCTTT. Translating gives CASTRDSTAFF.